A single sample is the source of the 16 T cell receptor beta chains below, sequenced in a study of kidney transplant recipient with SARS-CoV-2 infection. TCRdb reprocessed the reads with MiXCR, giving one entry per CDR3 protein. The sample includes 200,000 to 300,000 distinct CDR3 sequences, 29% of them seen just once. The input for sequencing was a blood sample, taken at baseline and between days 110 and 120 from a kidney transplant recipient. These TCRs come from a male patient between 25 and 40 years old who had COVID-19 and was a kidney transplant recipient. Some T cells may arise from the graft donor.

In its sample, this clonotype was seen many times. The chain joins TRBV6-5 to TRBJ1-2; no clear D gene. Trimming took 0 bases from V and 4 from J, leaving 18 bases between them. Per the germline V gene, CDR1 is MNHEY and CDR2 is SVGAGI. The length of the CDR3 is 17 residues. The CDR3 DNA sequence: TGTGCCAGCAGTTACTCTTGCTCTATGCGAAAGACCTATGGCTACACCTTC. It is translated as CASSYSCSMRKTYGYTF.

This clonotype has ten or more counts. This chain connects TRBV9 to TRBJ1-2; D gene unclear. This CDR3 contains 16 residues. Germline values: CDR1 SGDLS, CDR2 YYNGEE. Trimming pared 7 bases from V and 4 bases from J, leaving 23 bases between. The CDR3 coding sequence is TGTGCCAGCGGTCCCTCGTACTCAAGAAAGACCTATGGCTACACCTTC. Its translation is CASGPSYSRKTYGYTF. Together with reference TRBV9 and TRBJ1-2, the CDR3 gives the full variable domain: DSGVTQTPKHLITATGQRVTLRCSPRSGDLSVYWYQQSLDQGLQFLIQYYNGEERAKGNILERFSAQQFPDLHSELNLSSLELGDSALYFCASGPSYSRKTYGYTFGSGTRLTVV.

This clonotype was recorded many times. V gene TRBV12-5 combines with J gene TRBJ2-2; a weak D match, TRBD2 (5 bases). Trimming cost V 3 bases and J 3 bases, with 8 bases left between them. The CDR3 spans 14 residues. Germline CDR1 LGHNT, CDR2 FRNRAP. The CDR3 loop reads CASGLKGDTGELFF. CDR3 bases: TGTGCTAGTGGTTTAAAGGGAGACACCGGGGAGCTGTTTTTT. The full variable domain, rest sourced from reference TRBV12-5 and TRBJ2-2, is DARVTQTPRHKVTEMGQEVTMRCQPILGHNTVFWYRQTMMQGLELLAYFRNRAPLDDSGMPKDRFSAEMPDATLATLKIQPSEPRDSAVYFCASGLKGDTGELFFGEGSRLTVL.

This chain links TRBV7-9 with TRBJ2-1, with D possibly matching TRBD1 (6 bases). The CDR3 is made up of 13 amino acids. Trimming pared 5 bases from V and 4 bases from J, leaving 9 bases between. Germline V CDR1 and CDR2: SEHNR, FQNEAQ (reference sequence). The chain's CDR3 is CASSGDMYNEQFF. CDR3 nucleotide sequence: TGTGCCAGCAGCGGGGACATGTACAATGAGCAGTTCTTC.

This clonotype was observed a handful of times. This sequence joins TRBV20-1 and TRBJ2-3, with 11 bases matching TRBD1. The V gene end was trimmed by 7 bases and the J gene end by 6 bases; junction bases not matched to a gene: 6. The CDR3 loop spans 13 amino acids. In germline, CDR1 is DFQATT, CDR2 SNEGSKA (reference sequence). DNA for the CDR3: TGCAGTGTAGGACAGGGGGCAAGGGATACGCAGTATTTT. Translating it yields CSVGQGARDTQYF.

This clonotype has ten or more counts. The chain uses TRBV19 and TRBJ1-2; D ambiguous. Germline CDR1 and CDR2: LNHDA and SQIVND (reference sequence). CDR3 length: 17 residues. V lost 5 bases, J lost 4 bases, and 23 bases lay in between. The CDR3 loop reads CASSRVMTNRKTYGYTF. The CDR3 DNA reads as TGTGCCAGTAGTCGGGTAATGACAAATCGAAAGACCTATGGCTACACCTTC.

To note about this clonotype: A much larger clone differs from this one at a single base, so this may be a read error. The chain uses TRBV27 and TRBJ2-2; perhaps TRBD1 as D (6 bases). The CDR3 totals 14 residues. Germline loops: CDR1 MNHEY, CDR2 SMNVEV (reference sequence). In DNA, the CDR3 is TGTGCCGGCAGGGATAATAAGGGGGCCGGGGAGCTGTTTTTT. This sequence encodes CAGRDNKGAGELFF.

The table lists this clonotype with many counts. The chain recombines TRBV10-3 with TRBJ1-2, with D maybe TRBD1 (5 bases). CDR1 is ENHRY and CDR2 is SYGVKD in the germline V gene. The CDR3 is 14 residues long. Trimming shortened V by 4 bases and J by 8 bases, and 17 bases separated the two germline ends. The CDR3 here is CAISGEGRKSGYTF. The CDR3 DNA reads TGTGCCATCAGTGGCGAGGGGAGGAAGTCCGGCTACACCTTC.

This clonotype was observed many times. The CDR3 here is CASSGTRRSRKTYGYTF. CDR3 sequence (DNA): TGTGCCAGCAGTGGTACGAGACGCTCTAGAAAGACCTATGGCTACACCTTC. The chain couples TRBV6-8 to TRBJ1-2, with no clear D. CDR3 length: 17 amino acids. Trimming removed 5 bases at V and 4 bases at J, with 23 bases between. Germline CDR1 reads MNHGY; CDR2 reads SAAAGT.

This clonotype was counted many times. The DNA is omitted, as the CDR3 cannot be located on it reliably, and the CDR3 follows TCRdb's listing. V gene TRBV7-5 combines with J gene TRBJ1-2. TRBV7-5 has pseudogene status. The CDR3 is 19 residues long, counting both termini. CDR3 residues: CISVPEIQSEVGKTYGYTF.

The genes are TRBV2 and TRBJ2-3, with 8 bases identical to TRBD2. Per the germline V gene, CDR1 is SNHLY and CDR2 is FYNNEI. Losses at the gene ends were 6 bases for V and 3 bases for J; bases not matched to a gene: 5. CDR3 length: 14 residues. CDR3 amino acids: CASSPGLDTDTQYF. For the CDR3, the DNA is TGTGCCAGCAGCCCGGGACTAGATACAGATACGCAGTATTTT.

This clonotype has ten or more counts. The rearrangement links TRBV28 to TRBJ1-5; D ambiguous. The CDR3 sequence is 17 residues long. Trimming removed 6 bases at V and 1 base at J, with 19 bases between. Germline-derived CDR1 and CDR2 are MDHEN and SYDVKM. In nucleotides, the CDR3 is TGTGCCAGCAGATCTAGGCCCCATGGCCCGAGCAATCAGCCCCAGCATTTT. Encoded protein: CASRSRPHGPSNQPQHF.

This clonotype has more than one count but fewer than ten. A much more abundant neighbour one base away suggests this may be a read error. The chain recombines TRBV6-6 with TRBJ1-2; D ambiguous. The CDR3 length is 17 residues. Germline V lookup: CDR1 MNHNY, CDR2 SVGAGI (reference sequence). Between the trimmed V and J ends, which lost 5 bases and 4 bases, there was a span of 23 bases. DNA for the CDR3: TGTGCCAGCAGTACTACTAGAGGTGGGAGAAAGGCCTATGGCTACACCTTC. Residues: CASSTTRGGRKAYGYTF.

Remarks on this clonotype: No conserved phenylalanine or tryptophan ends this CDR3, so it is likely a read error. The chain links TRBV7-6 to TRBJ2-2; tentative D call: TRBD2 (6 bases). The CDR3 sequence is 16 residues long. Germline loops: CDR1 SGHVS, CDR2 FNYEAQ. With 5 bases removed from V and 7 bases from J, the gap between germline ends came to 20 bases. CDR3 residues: CASSQGTGIKNGELFL. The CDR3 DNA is TGTGCCAGCAGCCAAGGGACTGGGATTAAGAACGGGGAGCTGTTTCTT.

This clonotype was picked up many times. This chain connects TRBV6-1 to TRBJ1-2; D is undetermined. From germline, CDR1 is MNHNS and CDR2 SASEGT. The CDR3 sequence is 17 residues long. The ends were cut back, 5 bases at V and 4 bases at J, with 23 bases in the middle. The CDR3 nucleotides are TGTGCCAGCAGTATTTCTACCTCTATGCGAAAGACCTATGGCTACACCTTC. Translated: CASSISTSMRKTYGYTF.

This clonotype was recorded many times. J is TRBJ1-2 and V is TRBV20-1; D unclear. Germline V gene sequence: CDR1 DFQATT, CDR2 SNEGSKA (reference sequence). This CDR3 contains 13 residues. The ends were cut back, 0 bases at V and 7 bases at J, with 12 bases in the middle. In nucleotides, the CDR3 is TGCAGTGCTAGAGACCCCTACCTATTTGGCTACACCTTC. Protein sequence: CSARDPYLFGYTF.